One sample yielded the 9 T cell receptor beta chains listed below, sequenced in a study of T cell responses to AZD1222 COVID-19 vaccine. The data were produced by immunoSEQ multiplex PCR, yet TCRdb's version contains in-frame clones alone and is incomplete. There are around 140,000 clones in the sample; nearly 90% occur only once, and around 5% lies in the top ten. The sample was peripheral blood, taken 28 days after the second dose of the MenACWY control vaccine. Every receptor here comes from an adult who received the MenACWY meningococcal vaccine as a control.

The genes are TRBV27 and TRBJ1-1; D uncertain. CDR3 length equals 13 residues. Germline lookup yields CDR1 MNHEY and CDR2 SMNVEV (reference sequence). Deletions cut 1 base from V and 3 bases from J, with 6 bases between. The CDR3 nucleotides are TGTGCCAGCAGTTTATTAAGGGACACTGAAGCTTTCTTT. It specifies CASSLLRDTEAFF.

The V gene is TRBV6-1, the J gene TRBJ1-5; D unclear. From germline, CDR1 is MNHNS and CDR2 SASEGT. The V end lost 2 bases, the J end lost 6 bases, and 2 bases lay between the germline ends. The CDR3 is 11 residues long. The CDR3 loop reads CASSEPQPQHF. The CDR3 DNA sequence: TGTGCCAGCAGTGAACCTCAGCCCCAGCATTTT.

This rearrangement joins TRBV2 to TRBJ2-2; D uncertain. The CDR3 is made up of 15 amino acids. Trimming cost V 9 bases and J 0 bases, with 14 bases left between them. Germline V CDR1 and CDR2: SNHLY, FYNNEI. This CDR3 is CASKEWASNTGELFF. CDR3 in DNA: TGTGCCAGTAAGGAGTGGGCGTCGAACACCGGGGAGCTGTTTTTT.

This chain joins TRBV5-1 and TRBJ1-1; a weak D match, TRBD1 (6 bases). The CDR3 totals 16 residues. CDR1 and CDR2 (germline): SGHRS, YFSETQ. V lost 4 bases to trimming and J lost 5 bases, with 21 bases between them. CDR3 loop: CASSPEGGAKVTEAFF. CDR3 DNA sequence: TGCGCCAGCAGCCCGGAGGGGGGCGCAAAGGTGACTGAAGCTTTCTTT.

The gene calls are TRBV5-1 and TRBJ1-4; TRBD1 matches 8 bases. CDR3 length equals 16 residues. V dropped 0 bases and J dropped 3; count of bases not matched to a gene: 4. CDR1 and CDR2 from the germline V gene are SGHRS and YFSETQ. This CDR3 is CASSLAGGAANEKLFF. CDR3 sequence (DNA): TGCGCCAGCAGCTTGGCAGGGGGCGCGGCTAATGAAAAACTGTTTTTT. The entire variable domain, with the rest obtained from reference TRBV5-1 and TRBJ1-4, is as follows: KAGVTQTPRYLIKTRGQQVTLSCSPISGHRSVSWYQQTPGQGLQFLFEYFSETQRNKGNFPGRFSGRQFSNSRSEMNVSTLELGDSALYLCASSLAGGAANEKLFFGSGTQLSVL.

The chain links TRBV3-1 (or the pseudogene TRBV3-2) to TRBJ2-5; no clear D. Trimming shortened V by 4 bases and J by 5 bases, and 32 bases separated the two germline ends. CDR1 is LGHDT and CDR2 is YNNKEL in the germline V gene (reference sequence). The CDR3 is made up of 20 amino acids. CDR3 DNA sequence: TGTGCCAGCAGCCCACTCACGTCGGCGAGAGAAGTAGAGAAGTACGAGACCCAGTACTTC. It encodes CASSPLTSAREVEKYETQYF.

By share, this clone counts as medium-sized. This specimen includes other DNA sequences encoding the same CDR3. In DNA form, the CDR3 reads TGTGCCAGCAGCTTAGCAGGAGGCACAGATACGCAGTATTTT. Protein sequence: CASSLAGGTDTQYF. The chain has TRBV7-3 and TRBJ2-3, with D unclear. The CDR3 runs to 14 residues. Deletions cut 2 bases from V and 1 base from J, with 7 bases between. Per the germline V gene, CDR1 is SGHTA and CDR2 is FQGTGA.

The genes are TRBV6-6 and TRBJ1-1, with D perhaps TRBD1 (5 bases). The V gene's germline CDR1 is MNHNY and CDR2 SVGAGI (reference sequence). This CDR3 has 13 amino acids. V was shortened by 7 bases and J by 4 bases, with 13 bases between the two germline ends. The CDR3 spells CASTPLGGTEAFF. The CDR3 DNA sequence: TGTGCCAGCACACCGCTTGGGGGCACTGAAGCTTTCTTT.

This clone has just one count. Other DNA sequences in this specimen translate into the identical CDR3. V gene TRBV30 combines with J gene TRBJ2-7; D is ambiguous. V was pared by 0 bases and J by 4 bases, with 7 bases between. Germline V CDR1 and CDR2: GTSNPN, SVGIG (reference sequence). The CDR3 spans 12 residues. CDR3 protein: CAWSVSAYEQYF. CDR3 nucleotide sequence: TGTGCCTGGAGTGTAAGCGCTTACGAGCAGTACTTC.